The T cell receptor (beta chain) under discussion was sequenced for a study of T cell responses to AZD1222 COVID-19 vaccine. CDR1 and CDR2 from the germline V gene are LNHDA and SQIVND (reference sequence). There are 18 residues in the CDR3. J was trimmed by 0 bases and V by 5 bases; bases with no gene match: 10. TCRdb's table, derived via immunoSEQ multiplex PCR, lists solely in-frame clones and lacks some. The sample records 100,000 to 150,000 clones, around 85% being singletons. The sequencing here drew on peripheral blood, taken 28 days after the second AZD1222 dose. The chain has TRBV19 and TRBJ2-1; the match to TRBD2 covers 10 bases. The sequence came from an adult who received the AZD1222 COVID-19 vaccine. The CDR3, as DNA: TGTGCCAGTAGTCCCCGGTCTAGCGGGGGCCCCTCCTACAATGAGCAGTTCTTC. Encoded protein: CASSPRSSGGPSYNEQFF.